This T cell receptor beta chain was recovered during a study of cytomegalovirus exposure and HLA in healthy donors (dated by TCRdb to about 2017). With regard to the full study: According to an earlier analysis of a few hundred of the donors, some 180 million T cells yielded some 120 million unique TCR beta sequences and about 300 Gb of sequence data. Class I and class II HLA loci were covered by the typing at four-digit resolution. In a later analysis, previously published TCR beta repertoires from 666 donors were re-analyzed and high-resolution HLA genotyping was added so that TCR occurrence patterns could be studied. On average, roughly 250,000 unique TCR beta nucleotide sequences were sequenced per donor among roughly 430 genotyped donors of the cohort, with about 17% of those sequences being non-productive. Because of strong linkage in the cohort, 4 to 6 DR-DQ haplotypes were treated as single units for association and clustering. Among the 398 genotyped donors, about 85% belonged to the genetic ancestry cluster associated with self-reported Caucasian donors. A later genetic analysis took genome-wide SNP genotypes for 398 of the 666 donors and used that subset as a discovery cohort. In addition to the first cohort of 666 subjects, a separate validation cohort of approximately 120 different subjects was used. The study combined high-throughput TCR immunosequencing, statistical association of individual TCRs with disease status, and machine learning to predict cytomegalovirus infection status. Donor age, sex, ethnicity and CMV serostatus were collected together with the repertoire data. The later analysis used no new phenotypic data to find candidate immune exposures, relying instead on TCR beta sequences and their occurrence across donors. Every repertoire in the discovery cohort had been generated on one and the same sequencing platform. The aim of the study was to test whether cataloging public T cell receptors could identify signatures of past pathogen exposure. The number of donors typed differed by locus, with about 629-640 for A, B, C, DRB1 and DQB1, around 500 for DQA1, 600 to 610 for DPA1, and some 440 for DPB1. The study profiled the T cell repertoires of 666 subjects by immunosequencing and related them to cytomegalovirus serostatus. To decide whether each TCR beta V gene segment behaved as functional or pseudogenic, an earlier analysis of some 570 of the donors relied on high-throughput TCR beta sequencing. Approximately 300 gigabases of sequencing data and 91 million or so unique TCR sequences made up an early release that covered fewer than 650 HLA-typed donors. Overall results and qualifications from the work: In an earlier analysis of 587 of the donors, most TCR beta V segments appeared in productive rearrangements about 87% or about 30% of the time, broadly matching IMGT annotations. Compared with the 666-donor mean, donors in an Asian-associated ancestry cluster had fewer N-insertions in productive TCRs, according to a later genetic analysis. A group of highly shared sequence variants was considered likely to be a technical artifact of the sequencing pipeline. Most TCR sequences were observed very rarely across donors, whereas some public TCRs were present in many individuals. A further reported finding was that TCR beta sequences accurately predicted the HLA-A and HLA-B alleles for most subjects in the first cohort. Correlated functional status among segregating V segments might reflect linkage disequilibrium, but an unknown experimental factor could not be ruled out. The authors suggested that the approach could potentially be generalized to other disease states and immunological phenotypes. In a later analysis, TCR association rates were found to vary across HLA loci, with the most associated TCRs seen for DRB1 alleles and the fewest for HLA-C alleles. Because counts were too low, roughly 18 rarely observed V segments, including chromosome 9 orphons, were left out of the earlier analysis of a few hundred of the donors. A later analysis found that most CMV-associated TCR beta chains appeared HLA-restricted, with HLA associations seemingly driven largely by CMV exposure. In vitro tests confirmed that a few of the cytomegalovirus-associated TCR beta chains recognize cytomegalovirus antigens. Specific HLA alleles were associated with over 15,000 TCR beta sequences at a false discovery rate of 0.05 in a later analysis. In a later analysis, several top co-occurrence clusters were reported to appear linked to parvovirus B19, influenza, CMV and Epstein-Barr virus. In a later genetic analysis, a missense DCLRE1C variant was associated with V-gene and J-gene trimming of TCR beta chains, and the association was replicated in an independent cohort. This cohort had only TCR beta chains sequenced, and the lack of alpha or paired-chain data limited which features could be detected. Some IMGT-functional V segments, including TRBV6-2 and TRBV6-3, could not be told apart with the 87-base-pair reads, so those segments were excluded. Presence/absence analyses assumed roughly uniform sequencing depth across donors, an assumption that may not hold. When HLA alleles, especially DR and DQ, strongly co-occurred, attributing TCR associations to individual alleles was difficult. Because HLA typing was unavailable for some donors at each locus, only the typed subset was used in association tests. For the cohort, immune exposure information was limited to CMV serostatus. The classifier was reported to diagnose cytomegalovirus status with high specificity and sensitivity in both the original and validation cohorts. A later analysis found that HLA-associated TCR beta chains were more clonally expanded and had lower generation probabilities than equally common non-associated chains. A total of fewer than 200 TCR beta chains were listed by the study as associated with cytomegalovirus.

Sequences MGHRA (CDR1) and YSYEKL (CDR2) are obtained from the germline V gene. Spanning cysteine to phenylalanine, the CDR3 consists of 15 amino acids. The kept DNA is CDR3 alone, 45 bases in frame from the first base. Ends trimmed: V by 0 bases, J by 6 bases; bases unmatched to a gene: 2. Library preparation employed the immunoSEQ multiplex PCR assay. For the multiplex PCR, a mixture combining 60 forward primers for TCR Vbeta segments and 13 reverse primers for TCR Jbeta segments was used. The CDR3 region of rearranged TCR beta genes was amplified from genomic DNA with a multiplex PCR assay. On the Illumina HiSeq System, the amplified TCR beta libraries were sequenced as 87-base-pair reads. Processing in the source paper ran as follows. Across the 600 to 700 repertoires, a later analysis counted around 80 million unique TCR beta chains, some 11 million of which were shared by at least two donors. Raw reads were error-corrected and collapsed into unique sequences with a nearest-neighbor algorithm that merged closely related sequences to remove PCR and sequencing errors. Alignment of CDR3 sequences to IMGT reference sequences was used to assign V, D and J gene segments. For a sequence to be retained, a match of at least six nucleotides to both a V gene segment and a J gene segment was required. Rearrangements were called productive when the CDR3 lacked stop codons and stayed in frame with V and J; all others were non-productive. Following IMGT convention, CDR3 was defined as the stretch from the second conserved V-encoded cysteine to the conserved J-encoded phenylalanine. The earlier analysis of around 640 of the donors excluded sequences that lacked an unambiguous match to a single V gene segment. An earlier analysis of a few hundred of the donors classified V segments as functional when productive rearrangements were above 56.7% and as segregating when the standard deviation between donors was above 5%. A statistical classification framework was built to diagnose cytomegalovirus status from the catalog of TCR beta chain sequences. In a later analysis, TCR nucleotide sequences were compared against IMGT/GENE-DB human TR gene sequences so that V and J genes could be assigned. A later analysis assigned CDR3 sequences and most-parsimonious VDJ recombination scenarios with the TCRdist pipeline. In a later analysis, every TCR beta chain was defined by the combination of its CDR3 amino acid sequence and its V-gene family, and reads without a unique V-gene family were dropped. As a way to deal with suspected cross-contamination and a sequencing artifact, a later analysis dropped 592 nucleotide sequences that were highly shared and had low generation probability. In a later analysis, a clonal expansion index for each public chain was calculated from normalized within-repertoire ranks of inferred template counts. Generation probabilities in a later analysis came from a VDJ recombination model fitted to out-of-frame rearrangements, and those results were checked against IGoR. A later analysis scored TCR-TCR, TCR-HLA and TCR-CMV co-occurrence with hypergeometric tests, applying a repertoire-size bias correction to TCR pairs. False discovery rates were estimated in a later analysis by permuting HLA or CMV assignments 20 times. In a later analysis, co-occurring TCRs were grouped with DBSCAN, and TCRdist sequence similarity was added when clustering was performed within HLA-allele-positive subsets. Repertoires with fewer than 30,000 or more than 120,000 public chains were left out of co-occurrence clustering, as were several repertoires with anomalous nucleotide sharing. What TCRdb holds here is the immuneACCESS table cut down to in-frame rearrangements. Part of the clones is not present; checked against another copy, under half of the missing clones reflect an unresolved V gene, and the others are unexplained. The V and J calls and clone size come from that table; D and trimming were worked out from the DNA. The sample table shows about 200,000 clones, and roughly 80% are seen once. The top ten constitute 3% to 4% of the sample.

The cohort consisted of 666 healthy bone marrow donors. At the time of sampling, all cohort members were nominally healthy, though unrecorded immune exposures were likely present. The donor tested CMV seronegative, placing the donor among the 352 seronegative members of the cohort. Each donor provided a peripheral blood sample, and peripheral blood mononuclear cells were used for TCR beta sequencing. The Qiagen DNeasy Blood Extraction Kit was used to extract genomic DNA from the blood cell samples. This clone appeared a few times. Its recognized antigen is unknown. Nothing much larger sits one base from this clone, and base qualities are not available.

The chain uses TRBV4-1 and TRBJ1-5, with 10 bases in between that match TRBD1. This TCR was sampled from a male donor in good health and CMV-seronegative. The sample consisted of PBMCs. The CDR3 here reads CASSQDGTGAQPQHF. The DNA is TGCGCCAGCAGCCAAGATGGGACAGGGGCTCAGCCCCAGCATTTT.